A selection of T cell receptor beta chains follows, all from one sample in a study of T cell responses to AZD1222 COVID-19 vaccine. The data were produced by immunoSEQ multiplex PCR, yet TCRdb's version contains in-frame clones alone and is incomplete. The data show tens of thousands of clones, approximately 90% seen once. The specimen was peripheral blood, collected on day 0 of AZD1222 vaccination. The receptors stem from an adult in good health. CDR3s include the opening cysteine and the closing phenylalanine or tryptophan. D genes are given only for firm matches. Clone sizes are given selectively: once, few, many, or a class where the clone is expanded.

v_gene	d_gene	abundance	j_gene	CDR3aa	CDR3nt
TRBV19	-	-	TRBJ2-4	CASSLSNLAKNIQYF	TGTGCCAGTAGTCTTAGCAACCTAGCCAAAAACATTCAGTACTTC
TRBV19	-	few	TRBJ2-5	CASSNGGGRQETQYF	TGTGCCAGTAGTAATGGAGGGGGGCGGCAAGAGACCCAGTACTTC
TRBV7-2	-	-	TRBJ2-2	CASSLNPGESGELFF	TGTGCCAGCAGCTTAAATCCGGGTGAATCCGGGGAGCTGTTTTTT
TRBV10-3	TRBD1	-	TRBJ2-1	CAIRGQESYNEQFF	TGTGCCATCAGAGGACAGGAGTCCTACAATGAGCAGTTCTTC
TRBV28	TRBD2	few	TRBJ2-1	CASSVTVHRGSGNEQFF	TGTGCCAGCAGCGTGACGGTCCACCGCGGGAGCGGTAATGAGCAGTTCTTC
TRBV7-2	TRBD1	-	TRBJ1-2	CASSSLLGGSGLYGYTF	TGTGCCAGCAGCTCCCTGTTAGGGGGCTCCGGACTCTATGGCTACACCTTC
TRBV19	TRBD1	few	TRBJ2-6	CASGQGGSGANVLTF	TGTGCCAGTGGACAGGGCGGCTCTGGGGCCAACGTCCTGACTTTC
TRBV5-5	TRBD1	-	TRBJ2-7	CASSLEGGWIGRQYF	TGTGCCAGCAGCTTGGAAGGGGGCTGGATCGGGCGGCAGTACTTC
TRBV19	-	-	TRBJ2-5	CASSRGRGETQYF	TGTGCCAGTAGCCGAGGCCGGGGGGAGACCCAGTACTTC
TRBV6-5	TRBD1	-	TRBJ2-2	CASSPDRAGELFF	TGTGCCAGCAGCCCAGACAGGGCCGGGGAGCTGTTTTTT
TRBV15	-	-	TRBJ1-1	CATSKGLNTEAFF	TGTGCCACCAGCAAAGGTTTGAACACTGAAGCTTTCTTT
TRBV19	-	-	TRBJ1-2	CASSIPGNRGYTF	TGTGCCAGTAGTATACCGGGCAATAGAGGCTACACCTTC
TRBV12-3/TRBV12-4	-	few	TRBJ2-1	CASTPGGEQFF	TGTGCCAGCACCCCCGGAGGGGAGCAGTTCTTC
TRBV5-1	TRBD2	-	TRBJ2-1	CASSYGSSGGANEQFF	TGCGCCAGCAGCTATGGTTCTAGCGGGGGGGCCAATGAGCAGTTCTTC
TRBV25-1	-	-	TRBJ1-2	CASSASLGPSYGYTF	TGTGCCAGCAGTGCCTCGTTGGGTCCAAGCTATGGCTACACCTTC
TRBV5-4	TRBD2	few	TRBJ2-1	CASSFGGGSPYNEQFF	TGTGCCAGCAGCTTCGGGGGGGGGAGCCCTTACAATGAGCAGTTCTTC